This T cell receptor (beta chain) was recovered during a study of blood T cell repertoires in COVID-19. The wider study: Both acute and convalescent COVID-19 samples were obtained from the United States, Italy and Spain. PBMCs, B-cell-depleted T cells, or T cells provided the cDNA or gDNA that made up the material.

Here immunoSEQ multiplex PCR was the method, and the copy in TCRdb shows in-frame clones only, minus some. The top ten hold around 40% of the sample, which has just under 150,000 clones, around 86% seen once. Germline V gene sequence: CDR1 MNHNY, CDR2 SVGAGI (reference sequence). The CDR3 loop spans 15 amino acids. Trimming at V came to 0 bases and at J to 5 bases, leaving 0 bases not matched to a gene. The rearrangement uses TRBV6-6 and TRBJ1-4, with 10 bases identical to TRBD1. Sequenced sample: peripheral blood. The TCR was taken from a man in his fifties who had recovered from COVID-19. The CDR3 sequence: CASSYSGQGNEKLFF. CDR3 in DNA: TGTGCCAGCAGTTACTCGGGACAGGGGAATGAAAAACTGTTTTTT.